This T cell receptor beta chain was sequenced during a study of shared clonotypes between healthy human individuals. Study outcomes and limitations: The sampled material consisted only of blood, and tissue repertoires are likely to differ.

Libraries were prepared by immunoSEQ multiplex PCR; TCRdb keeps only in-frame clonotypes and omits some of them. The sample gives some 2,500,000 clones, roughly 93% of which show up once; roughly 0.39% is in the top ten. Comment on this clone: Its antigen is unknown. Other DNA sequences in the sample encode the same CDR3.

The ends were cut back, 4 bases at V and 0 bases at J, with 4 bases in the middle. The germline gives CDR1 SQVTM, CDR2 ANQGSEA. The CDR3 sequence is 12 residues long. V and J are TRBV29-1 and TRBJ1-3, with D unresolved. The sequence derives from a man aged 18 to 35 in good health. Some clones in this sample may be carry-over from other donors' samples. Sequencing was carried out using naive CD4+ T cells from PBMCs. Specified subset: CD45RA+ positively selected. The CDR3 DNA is TGCAGCGTTGTTTCCTCTGGAAACACCATATATTTT. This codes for CSVVSSGNTIYF.